The 6 T cell receptor beta chains below come from one sample, sequenced in a study of shared T cell receptors in the human thymus. TCRdb's copy holds only in-frame clones and misses some; the assay was immunoSEQ multiplex PCR. The sample lists 650,000 to 950,000 clones; approximately 85% were seen once. The sample was also reused in another study, on human thymus T cells.

The specimen was thymocytes. The receptors come from a girl under two years old with a congenital heart defect.

Comments on this clone: This sample includes further DNA sequences coding for the same CDR3. The chain is built from TRBV10-1 and TRBJ1-3; 11 bases are shared with TRBD1. The germline V gene has CDR1 WNHNN and CDR2 SYGVQD (reference sequence). This CDR3 is 15 amino acids long. Germline trimming cut 5 bases from V and 2 bases from J; bases unmatched to any gene: 2. Here the CDR3 reads CASSLDRGPGNTIYF. CDR3 bases: TGCGCCAGCAGTTTGGACAGGGGGCCTGGAAACACCATATATTTT.

The gene calls are TRBV9 and TRBJ2-5; 8 nucleotides align to TRBD2. The V and J ends lost 7 bases and 2 bases, in that order; junction bases with no gene match: 7. Per the germline V gene, CDR1 is SGDLS and CDR2 is YYNGEE. This CDR3 has 14 amino acids. CDR3 region: CASGLAGRQETQYF. In nucleotides, the CDR3 is TGTGCCAGCGGGCTAGCGGGTCGACAAGAGACCCAGTACTTC.

The chain combines TRBV5-1 with TRBJ1-2; TRBD1 aligns across 11 bases. The CDR3 consists of 16 residues. The V and J ends lost 4 bases and 8 bases, in that order; junction bases with no gene match: 13. Per germline, CDR1 SGHRS and CDR2 YFSETQ. The CDR3 DNA sequence: TGCGCCAGCAGCCTGGAATCGGACAGGGGGCTAAGAGGCTACACCTTC. It is translated as CASSLESDRGLRGYTF.

The chain links TRBV27 to TRBJ2-5; 16 positions agree with TRBD2. The CDR3 has 17 residues. The V gene's germline CDR1 is MNHEY and CDR2 SMNVEV (reference sequence). V gave up 6 bases and J gave up 4 bases; unmatched junction bases: 8. The chain's CDR3 is CASSPGLAGGITETQYF. The CDR3, as DNA: TGTGCCAGCAGCCCGGGACTAGCGGGGGGGATCACAGAGACCCAGTACTTC.

The V gene is TRBV11-2, the J gene TRBJ1-2; TRBD1 aligns across 9 bases. Germline V gives CDR1 SGHAT, CDR2 FQNNGV. V shed 4 bases, J shed 3 bases, and the junction held 12 bases outside the gene matches. CDR3 length: 17 amino acids. CDR3 sequence (DNA): TGTGCCAGCAGCTCTCCCTCTCGACAGGGGGAACACTATGGCTACACCTTC. Encoded protein: CASSSPSRQGEHYGYTF.

The chain employs TRBV6-1 and TRBJ2-2, with 9 bases matching TRBD2. Germline CDR1 and CDR2: MNHNS and SASEGT. Unmatched junction bases numbered 7, after V lost 2 bases and J lost 6 bases. CDR3 size: 16 residues. DNA for the CDR3: TGTGCCAGCAGTGAATGGAAGCGGGGGGACCCCGGGGAGCTGTTTTTT. Its protein is CASSEWKRGDPGELFF.